The entry that follows covers one T cell receptor beta chain sequence. This clone qualifies as large (0.1 to 1%). Its antigen is currently not known. Base qualities are not recorded, but no much larger clone differs from it by a single base. These data belong to a study of T cell repertoires in ileal Crohn's disease (dated by TCRdb to between 2018 and 2021). Turning to the overall study: The median duration of disease was roughly eight years, and at the time of surgery around 40% of patients were active smokers. Every patient underwent surgery because of a complication, which was stricturing disease in 61% of cases and penetrating disease in around 39%. Postoperative therapy was given to about half of the patients, with thiopurines administered to over 10 patients and anti-TNF agents administered to 18 patients. M6 samples were neoterminal ileum biopsies taken at postoperative colonoscopy. TCR repertoire analysis was performed in just over 55 Crohn's disease patients drawn from a prospective multicentre cohort. Running in parallel with the study was a multicentre cohort set up to find predictors of early endoscopic recurrence following ileocolonic resection. A Rutgeerts score above i0 was used to define endoscopic postoperative recurrence. The study sequenced approximately 180 mucosal samples from around 57 patients, taken at several locations on the surgical specimen and at postoperative endoscopy. Here is what the overall study found, with its caveats: Higher percentages of high-frequency clones at the time of surgery were linked to endoscopic recurrence, and every patient with clonality above 26.8% (18/57) had recurrence. Only a subgroup of patients, of unstated size, had their mucosal CD4 and CD8 T cells sorted and sequenced. More high-frequency clones were carried by sorted CD8 T cells than by CD4 T cells, suggesting that mucosal expansions were mainly CD8. Within the first year after surgery, the timing of postoperative endoscopy varied, and the median delay was about 7.3 months. Patients who were active smokers at surgery had a significantly higher proportion of clonal expansions than non-smokers (25.9% vs 17.9%, p=0.02).

For commercial TCRB immunosequencing, approximately 480 nanograms of biopsy DNA were submitted for each sample. CDR3 regions were amplified from genomic DNA by Adaptive Biotechnology using a two-step, amplification bias-controlled multiplex PCR. In the first PCR, primers covered every V and J gene segment, and in the second PCR, barcodes and Illumina adapters were added. CDR3 libraries were sequenced on an Illumina instrument. On the study's bioinformatics: The analysis used both the pipelines supplied by the vendor and custom analysis of the raw data in R/Bioconductor with R version 3.3.0. Clonality, which ranges from 0 to 1, was calculated as the inverse of the normalised Shannon entropy across all productive clones. The repertoire share taken up by the top 100 clones defined high-frequency clones, and only clones that passed a 95% confidence test were kept. Overlap between samples was measured with the Morisita-Horn index, while repertoire diversity was measured with the Simpson index. TCRdb carries this immuneACCESS record with in-frame sequences only. Its versions omit some clonotypes, under half of them owing to an unresolved V gene in the studies checked, with the rest unexplained. That table gives V, J and clone size, and the DNA gave D and trimming. The sample has about 3,700 clones on record, under 85% of them singletons. The top ten clones comprise under 30% of the sample.

This specimen's time point label, per the study, means: neoterminal ileum biopsy at postoperative endoscopy, about 6 months after surgery. Adults with ileal or ileocolonic Crohn's disease for whom ileocolonic resection was indicated were considered eligible. Whole ileal mucosal biopsies were stored frozen at -80°C before DNA extraction. Genomic DNA was extracted from frozen whole biopsies using a TRizol-based method and was quantified with a NanoDrop 2000 spectrophotometer. Sequences SGHNT (CDR1) and YYREEE (CDR2) are obtained from the germline V gene (reference sequence). V loses 2 bases at its end and J loses 5 bases; junction bases beyond the gene matches: 11. From its cysteine to its phenylalanine, the CDR3 spans 16 amino acids. Kept here is only the CDR3 DNA, which spans 48 bases and is read in frame from base 1.

Sequenced sample: ileal tissue. The source of this sequence is an adult with Crohn's disease. Recombination linked TRBV5-4 to TRBJ2-3, and 7 junctional nucleotides match TRBD2. The CDR3 protein sequence reads: CASSFWGSGILDTQYF. Here is the DNA: TGTGCCAGCAGCTTTTGGGGGAGCGGGATTTTAGATACGCAGTATTTT.